The 11 T cell receptor beta chains given below trace back to one sample, sequenced in a study of blood T cells in healthy people across ages. It was with a sample-barcoded 5' primer and a J-beta primer mix that a second PCR of roughly 6 to 11 cycles was run. Via MiXCR, TCRdb re-called the 5' RACE reads, giving one row per CDR3 protein. The repertoire includes approximately 810,000 distinct CDR3 sequences, 29% of them detected once, and roughly a sixth sits in the top ten. Sequenced input: blood. These receptors were collected from a woman older than 75 in good health.

The V and J genes are TRBV7-2 and TRBJ2-1, with a possible D match to TRBD1 (5 bases). CDR3 length: 13 amino acids. V lost 2 bases and J 8 bases, leaving 10 bases between the germline ends. Germline-derived CDR1 and CDR2 are SGHTA and FQGNSA. DNA of the CDR3: TGTGCCAGCAGCTTACAGGGCCCCTATGAGCAGTTCTTC. Translating gives CASSLQGPYEQFF.

In this sample, this clonotype turned up many times. The rearrangement links TRBV6-5 to TRBJ1-6; D is perhaps TRBD1 (6 bases). This CDR3 spans 18 amino acids. Germline V gives CDR1 MNHEY, CDR2 SVGAGI. The V end was cut by 0 bases, the J end by 0 bases, with 12 bases between. The CDR3 region has the DNA TGTGCCAGCAGTTACTCAACCAGGGGAGTCTCCTATAATTCACCCCTCCACTTT. It codes for CASSYSTRGVSYNSPLHF.

V usage is TRBV11-2 and J usage is TRBJ1-4, with 8 bases identical to TRBD1. The V gene end was trimmed by 5 bases and the J gene end by 3 bases; junction bases not matched to a gene: 5. Germline V gene lookup returns CDR1 SGHAT and CDR2 FQNNGV. The CDR3 has 15 residues. The CDR3 bases are TGTGCCAGCAGCGCCACAGGGGGGGCTAATGAAAAACTGTTTTTT. This gives the protein CASSATGGANEKLFF.

On this clonotype: A much more abundant neighbour one base away suggests this may be a read error. V usage is TRBV5-6 and J usage is TRBJ2-7; D uncertain. Germline V gene lookup returns CDR1 SGHDT and CDR2 YYEEEE. This CDR3 is built from 12 residues. The chain's CDR3 is CASGLVGFEQYF. The CDR3 coding sequence is TGTGCCAGCGGCTTGGTAGGGTTCGAGCAGTACTTC.

V and J are TRBV9 and TRBJ1-1, with 9 bases fitting TRBD1. The trim removed 3 bases at V and 0 bases at J, leaving 12 bases unmatched. Germline V gives CDR1 SGDLS, CDR2 YYNGEE. CDR3 length equals 18 residues. The CDR3 sequence: CASSASGQGSLMNTEAFF. DNA for the CDR3: TGTGCCAGCAGCGCCTCCGGACAGGGGAGCCTAATGAACACTGAAGCTTTCTTT. The full variable domain, completed using reference TRBV9 and TRBJ1-1, is DSGVTQTPKHLITATGQRVTLRCSPRSGDLSVYWYQQSLDQGLQFLIQYYNGEERAKGNILERFSAQQFPDLHSELNLSSLELGDSALYFCASSASGQGSLMNTEAFFGQGTRLTVV.

This clonotype turned up a few times. No DNA is shown, since the ends of the CDR3 on it are uncertain; the CDR3 is the one TCRdb lists. The rearrangement joins TRBV5-4 to TRBJ2-3; TRBD2 was called by the table and not checked on the DNA. Inclusive of both ends, the CDR3 amounts to 15 amino acids. The V gene's germline CDR1 is SGHNT and CDR2 YYREEE (reference sequence). The CDR3 sequence is CASSLRQQSADTQYF.

This clonotype was counted many times. This chain connects TRBV20-1 to TRBJ2-5; D might be TRBD1 or TRBD2, each matching 6 bases. The CDR3 loop spans 14 amino acids. V shed 1 base and J shed 2 bases, with 11 bases lying between them. Germline V gene data show CDR1 as DFQATT and CDR2 as SNEGSKA (reference sequence). CDR3 nucleotide sequence: TGCAGTGCTAGAGGAGGGGGGCTGCAAGAGACCCAGTACTTC. This codes for CSARGGGLQETQYF.

The rearrangement joins TRBV6-6 to TRBJ2-1; TRBD2 might be the D (6 bases). Deletions cut 3 bases from V and 7 bases from J, with 10 bases between. This CDR3 has 13 residues. Germline assignment: CDR1 MNHNY and CDR2 SVGAGI (reference sequence). CDR3 sequence: CASSYLAINEQFF. CDR3 nucleotide sequence: TGTGCCAGCAGTTATCTAGCGATAAATGAGCAGTTCTTC.

The sample holds a few counts of this clonotype. V gene TRBV9 combines with J gene TRBJ1-4, with D perhaps TRBD1 (6 bases). Trimming stripped 4 bases from V and 8 bases from J, with 12 bases between. The CDR3 runs 13 residues. From germline, CDR1 is SGDLS and CDR2 YYNGEE. For the CDR3, the DNA is TGTGCCAGCAGCAGGGGGATAGACGAAAAACTGTTTTTT. As protein: CASSRGIDEKLFF.

Many counts were recorded for this clonotype. The chain uses TRBV24-1 and TRBJ1-2; no clear D gene. CDR1 is KGHDR and CDR2 is SFDVKD in the germline V gene. V lost 1 base, J lost 2 bases, and 7 bases lay in between. The CDR3 sequence is 14 residues long. DNA for the CDR3: TGTGCCACCAGTGATTTTACATCAAACTATGGCTACACCTTC. Translated, it gives CATSDFTSNYGYTF.

CDR3 DNA: TGTGCCACCAGTGATTTAGGCGAAGGTTTTACAGATACGCAGTATTTT. It is translated as CATSDLGEGFTDTQYF. V gene TRBV24-1 combines with J gene TRBJ2-3; D ambiguous. The V end was cut by 1 base, the J end by 3 bases, with 13 bases between. This CDR3 has 16 amino acids. Looked up from germline, CDR1 is KGHDR and CDR2 is SFDVKD.